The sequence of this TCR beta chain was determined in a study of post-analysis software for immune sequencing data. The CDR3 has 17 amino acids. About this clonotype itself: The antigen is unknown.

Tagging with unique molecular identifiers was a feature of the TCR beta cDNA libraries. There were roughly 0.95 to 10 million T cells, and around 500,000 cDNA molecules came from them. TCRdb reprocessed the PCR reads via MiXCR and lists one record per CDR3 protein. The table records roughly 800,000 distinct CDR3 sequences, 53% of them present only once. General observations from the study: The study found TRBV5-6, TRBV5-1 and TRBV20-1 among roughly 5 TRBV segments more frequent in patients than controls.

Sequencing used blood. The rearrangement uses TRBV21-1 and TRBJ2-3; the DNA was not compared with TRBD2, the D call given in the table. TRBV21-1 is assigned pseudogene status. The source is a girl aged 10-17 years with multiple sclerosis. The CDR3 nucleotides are TGTGCCAGCAGCAAAGTATCCGGGGGGGGAAGCACAGATACGCAGTATTTT. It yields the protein CASSKVSGGGSTDTQYF.